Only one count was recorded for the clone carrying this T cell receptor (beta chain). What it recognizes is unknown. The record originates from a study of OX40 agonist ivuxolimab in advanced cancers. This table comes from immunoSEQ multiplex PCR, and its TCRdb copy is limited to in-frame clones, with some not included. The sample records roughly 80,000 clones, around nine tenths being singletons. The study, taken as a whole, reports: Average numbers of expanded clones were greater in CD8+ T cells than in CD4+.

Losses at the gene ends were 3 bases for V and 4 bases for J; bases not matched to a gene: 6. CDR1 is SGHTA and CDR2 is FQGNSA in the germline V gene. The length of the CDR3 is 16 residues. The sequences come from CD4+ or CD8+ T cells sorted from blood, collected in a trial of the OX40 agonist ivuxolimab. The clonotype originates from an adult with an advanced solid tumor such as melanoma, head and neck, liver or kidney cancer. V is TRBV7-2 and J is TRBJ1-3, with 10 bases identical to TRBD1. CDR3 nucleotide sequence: TGTGCCAGCAGCTTCCTGACAGGGGGCCAGGGAAACACCATATATTTT. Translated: CASSFLTGGQGNTIYF.